Listed here are 27 T cell receptor beta chains from one sample, sequenced in a study of response to subunit inactivated influenza vaccine. TCRdb re-called the RT-PCR reads through MiXCR, storing one row per CDR3 protein. The table includes roughly 780,000 distinct CDR3 sequences, about 18% detected once. The input for sequencing was PBMCs from blood, taken more than 4 days after vaccination. The origin of the receptors is a man aged 45-65 years who received an inactivated influenza vaccine.

V usage is TRBV15 and J usage is TRBJ2-7, with TRBD1 matching 8 bases. The CDR3 covers 16 residues. V was clipped by 4 bases and J by 0 bases; unmatched bases: 8. CDR1 and CDR2 (germline): LNHNV, YYDKDF (reference sequence). The CDR3 coding sequence is TGTGCCACCAGCACATTGTCCGGACAGGGCTCCTACGAGCAGTACTTC. It yields the protein CATSTLSGQGSYEQYF.

A few counts support this clonotype. The genes are TRBV9 and TRBJ2-7; maybe TRBD2 (6 bases). CDR3 length equals 13 residues. V was shortened by 0 bases and J by 6 bases, with 10 bases between the two germline ends. Germline V gives CDR1 SGDLS, CDR2 YYNGEE. CDR3 bases: TGTGCCAGCAGCGTAGACGGTAGCGGCGAGCAGTACTTC. Translation: CASSVDGSGEQYF.

The chain joins TRBV7-9 to TRBJ2-3, with 7 positions matching TRBD1. V shed 3 bases and J 2 bases; nucleotides not matched to a gene: 8. Per the germline V gene, CDR1 is SEHNR and CDR2 is FQNEAQ (reference sequence). The CDR3 totals 16 residues. Here the CDR3 reads CASSFGTAPFTDTQYF. CDR3 bases: TGTGCCAGCAGCTTTGGGACAGCCCCTTTCACAGATACGCAGTATTTT.

This clonotype was counted many times. The DNA of the CDR3 is TGCAGTGCTAGAGAGTCCAGCGGCAGGTACAATGAGCAGTTCTTC. Protein product: CSARESSGRYNEQFF. This chain joins TRBV20-1 and TRBJ2-1; tentatively, D is TRBD2 (5 bases). V was cut by 0 bases and J by 4 bases, with 13 bases left in between. Germline CDR1 and CDR2: DFQATT and SNEGSKA (reference sequence). The CDR3 sequence is 15 residues long.

This clonotype was counted at least ten times. This chain links TRBV29-1 with TRBJ2-3; 8 positions agree with TRBD1. V was pared by 3 bases and J by 2 bases, with 10 bases of the junction left unmatched. Germline V gives CDR1 SQVTM, CDR2 ANQGSEA. This CDR3 has 16 amino acids. This CDR3 is CSVEIPGQGHTDTQYF. The CDR3 DNA follows: TGCAGCGTTGAGATACCAGGACAGGGACACACAGATACGCAGTATTTT.

This clonotype showed up many times. The V gene is TRBV20-1, the J gene TRBJ2-5; possibly TRBD2 for D (6 bases). Between the trimmed V and J ends, which lost 1 base and 5 bases, there was a span of 11 bases. The CDR3 has 13 residues. CDR1 and CDR2 (germline): DFQATT, SNEGSKA (reference sequence). Written as DNA, the CDR3 is TGCAGTGCTAGAGTCGGGACTCAGGAGACCCAGTACTTC. Its translation is CSARVGTQETQYF.

On this clonotype: One end of the junction varies from germline; a read error may be responsible. V is TRBV5-1 and J is TRBJ2-1, with D possibly TRBD1 on 5 matching bases. The CDR3 is 11 amino acids. Germline loops: CDR1 SGHRS, CDR2 YFSETQ. The CDR3 nucleotides read TGCGCCAGCAGCTTGGTGGGGCCCTCCGAGTTC. Translating it yields CASSLVGPSEF.

J is TRBJ2-1 and V is TRBV11-2; no clear D. Trimming pared 1 base from V and 6 bases from J, leaving 13 bases between. CDR3 length equals 15 residues. CDR1 is SGHAT, CDR2 FQNNGV, per germline. The CDR3, as DNA: TGTGCCAGCAGCTTAGGCTCGTCCCCCATCAATGAGCAGTTCTTC. Translated: CASSLGSSPINEQFF.

This clonotype was counted only a few times. The V gene is TRBV7-9, the J gene TRBJ2-7; 7 nucleotides align to TRBD2. The CDR3 runs 14 residues. The germline gives CDR1 SEHNR, CDR2 FQNEAQ (reference sequence). Unmatched junction bases numbered 9, after V lost 4 bases and J lost 6 bases. This CDR3 reads CASSSSGGGGEQYF. CDR3 DNA sequence: TGTGCCAGCAGCTCTAGCGGTGGGGGGGGCGAGCAGTACTTC.

The table lists this clonotype with many counts. This chain joins TRBV29-1 and TRBJ2-3, with 9 bases aligning to TRBD2. In germline, CDR1 is SQVTM, CDR2 ANQGSEA. The CDR3 runs 12 residues. Trimming took 6 bases from V and 2 from J; bases not matched to a gene: 0. This CDR3 reads CSVGLATDTQYF. The CDR3 nucleotides are TGCAGCGTGGGACTAGCCACAGATACGCAGTATTTT.

This clonotype was found a few times. This rearrangement joins TRBV4-2 to TRBJ2-2, with D unresolved. Germline lookup yields CDR1 LGHNA and CDR2 YNFKEQ. V lost 5 bases to trimming and J lost 3 bases, with 4 bases between them. The CDR3 extends over 12 amino acids. The CDR3 nucleotides are TGTGCCAGCAGCGGACACACCGGGGAGCTGTTTTTT. Protein sequence: CASSGHTGELFF.

This sequence joins TRBV25-1 and TRBJ2-1; 10 nucleotides match TRBD1. The J segment lost 6 bases and the V segment lost 7 bases, leaving 9 bases of the junction unmatched. This CDR3 contains 15 residues. Germline values: CDR1 MGHDK, CDR2 SYGVNS. CDR3 nucleotides: TGTGCCAGCACCCGTCCCGGGACAGGGGCCAATGAGCAGTTCTTC. This gives the protein CASTRPGTGANEQFF.

This clonotype showed up many times. This chain joins TRBV20-1 and TRBJ2-1; the D gene is possibly TRBD2 (6 bases). Germline CDR1 is DFQATT and CDR2 is SNEGSKA (reference sequence). The length of the CDR3 is 14 residues. V was cut by 3 bases and J by 4 bases, with 13 bases left in between. CDR3 coding DNA: TGCAGTGCTAGTCAACGGGAGCGATACAATGAGCAGTTCTTC. Translating gives CSASQRERYNEQFF.

Many counts were recorded for this clonotype. The CDR3 nucleotides read TGTGCCAGCAGTTACTTCGAATCCGGGGAGCTGTTTTTT. Amino acids: CASSYFESGELFF. This chain uses TRBV6-2 or TRBV6-3 with TRBJ2-2; D is unclear. This CDR3 has 13 amino acids. The V and J ends lost 1 base and 6 bases respectively, with 6 bases between them. In germline, CDR1 is MNHEY, CDR2 SVGEGT.

This clonotype appeared a few times. The CDR3 loop reads CASSEGSLDYYGYTF. The DNA of the CDR3 is TGTGCCAGCAGTGAAGGGTCGTTAGACTACTATGGCTACACCTTC. V usage is TRBV25-1 and J usage is TRBJ1-2; D not certain. V was cut by 2 bases and J by 3 bases, with 13 bases left in between. Germline V lookup: CDR1 MGHDK, CDR2 SYGVNS. This CDR3 has 15 residues.

This clonotype was seen ten or more times. V usage is TRBV10-3 and J usage is TRBJ2-7, with TRBD1 identical over 10 bases. The ends lost 0 bases at V and 2 bases at J; junction bases unmatched: 4. This CDR3 has 16 residues. Germline CDR1 reads ENHRY; CDR2 reads SYGVKD. CDR3 bases: TGTGCCATCAGTGAGTCGGTGGGGACAGGGGCCTACGAGCAGTACTTC. It encodes CAISESVGTGAYEQYF.

The gene calls are TRBV3-1 and TRBJ2-5; 9 nucleotides agree with TRBD2. The CDR3 length is 17 residues. Per the germline V gene, CDR1 is LGHDT and CDR2 is YNNKEL (reference sequence). V was pared by 3 bases and J by 5 bases, with 13 bases of the junction left unmatched. The CDR3 DNA is TGTGCCAGCAGCCAGCTTTCGCGGGGGGGCGGGCCGGAGACCCAGTACTTC. This codes for CASSQLSRGGGPETQYF.

The rearrangement uses TRBV5-4 and TRBJ2-3, with 7 bases that match TRBD1. Germline CDR1 is SGHNT and CDR2 is YYREEE (reference sequence). Unmatched junction bases numbered 9, after V lost 3 bases and J lost 5 bases. This CDR3 region has 15 residues. CDR3 amino acids: CASSSREGAIDTQYF. The CDR3 nucleotides are TGTGCCAGCAGCTCACGAGAGGGGGCCATAGATACGCAGTATTTT.

Note on this clonotype: One base away lies a much larger clone, so this may be a sequencing read error. The chain recombines TRBV7-9 with TRBJ2-1, with D tentatively TRBD2 (5 bases). The CDR3 contains 16 residues. CDR1 is SEHNR and CDR2 is FQNEAQ in the germline V gene (reference sequence). CDR3 amino acids: CAISLPTSSSYNEQFF. The CDR3 DNA reads as TGTGCCATCAGCTTACCCACTAGTTCCTCCTACAATGAGCAGTTCTTC.

This chain uses TRBV11-3 with TRBJ1-2; D is unresolved. The germline gives CDR1 SGHNT, CDR2 YENEEA. The CDR3 spans 13 residues. Trimming pared 3 bases from V and 8 bases from J, leaving 13 bases between. In nucleotides, the CDR3 is TGTGCCAGCAGCTTTCCTCAATCGGGAGGCTACACCTTC. Protein sequence: CASSFPQSGGYTF. Together with reference TRBV11-3 and TRBJ1-2, the CDR3 gives the full variable domain: EAGVVQSPRYKIIEKKQPVAFWCNPISGHNTLYWYLQNLGQGPELLIRYENEEAVDDSQLPKDRFSAERLKGVDSTLKIQPAELGDSAVYLCASSFPQSGGYTFGSGTRLTVV.

The J gene is TRBJ2-3, the V gene TRBV10-3; 10 bases line up with TRBD2. The length of the CDR3 is 16 residues. The germline gives CDR1 ENHRY, CDR2 SYGVKD. J gave up 1 base and V 2 bases, and 3 bases lay outside the gene matches. This chain's CDR3 is CAISEQGTSGTDTQYF. The CDR3 region has the DNA TGTGCCATCAGTGAGCAGGGGACTAGCGGCACAGATACGCAGTATTTT.

The CDR3 region has the DNA TGTGCCAGCAGCAAAAATCAGGGTGTTAACCAAGAGACCCAGTACTTC. This encodes CASSKNQGVNQETQYF. The chain links TRBV21-1 to TRBJ2-5; the table's TRBD1 call for D was not verified on the DNA. TRBV21-1 is assigned pseudogene status. The CDR3 has 16 amino acids.

This chain connects TRBV5-1 to TRBJ2-2, with 9 bases that match TRBD1. Germline-derived CDR1 and CDR2 are SGHRS and YFSETQ. The CDR3 loop spans 15 amino acids. The junction had 7 bases not matched to a gene; V was cut back by 4 bases and J by 6 bases. The CDR3 nucleotides read TGCGCCAGCAGCGAACAGGGGGCGGAGGCCGGGGAGCTGTTTTTT. It specifies CASSEQGAEAGELFF.

The chain is built from TRBV5-1 and TRBJ2-1; D may be TRBD2 (5 bases). The V and J ends lost 3 bases and 8 bases respectively, with 12 bases between them. From germline, CDR1 is SGHRS and CDR2 YFSETQ. The CDR3 consists of 13 residues. The CDR3 DNA reads TGCGCCAGCAGCTCCCCCTCGGGGTATGAGCAGTTCTTC. It translates to CASSSPSGYEQFF.

The chain combines TRBV29-1 with TRBJ2-3, with D unclear. The CDR3 length is 13 residues. Germline V CDR1 and CDR2: SQVTM, ANQGSEA. V lost 4 bases to trimming and J lost 1 base, with 9 bases between them. The CDR3 nucleotides are TGCAGCGTTGGTGGATTTCGCACAGATACGCAGTATTTT. This sequence encodes CSVGGFRTDTQYF.

This rearrangement joins TRBV27 to TRBJ2-6; 9 bases align to TRBD1. The ends lost 3 bases at V and 3 bases at J; junction bases unmatched: 3. Germline V gene sequence: CDR1 MNHEY, CDR2 SMNVEV (reference sequence). The CDR3 runs to 16 residues. CDR3 nucleotides: TGTGCCAGCAGTTTGACAGGGGGGCTTGGGGCCAACGTCCTGACTTTC. Translating it yields CASSLTGGLGANVLTF.

Ten or more counts support this clonotype. The gene calls are TRBV20-1 and TRBJ2-5; 9 nucleotides match TRBD1. The junction had 11 bases not matched to a gene; V was cut back by 6 bases and J by 6 bases. Germline V CDR1 and CDR2: DFQATT, SNEGSKA (reference sequence). The CDR3 length is 14 residues. The DNA of the CDR3 is TGCAGTGCCACACGGAACAGGGGGCTACAGACCCAGTACTTC. Protein sequence: CSATRNRGLQTQYF.